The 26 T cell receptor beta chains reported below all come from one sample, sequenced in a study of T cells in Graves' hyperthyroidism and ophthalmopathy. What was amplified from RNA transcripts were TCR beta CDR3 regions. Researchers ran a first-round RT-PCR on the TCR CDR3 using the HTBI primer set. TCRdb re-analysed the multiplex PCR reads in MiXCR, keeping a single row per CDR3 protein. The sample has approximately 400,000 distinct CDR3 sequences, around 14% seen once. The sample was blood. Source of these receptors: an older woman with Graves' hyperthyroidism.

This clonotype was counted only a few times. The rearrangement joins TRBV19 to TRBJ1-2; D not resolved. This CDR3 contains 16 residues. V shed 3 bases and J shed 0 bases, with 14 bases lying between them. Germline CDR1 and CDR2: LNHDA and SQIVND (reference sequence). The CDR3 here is CASSILPGLPNYGYTF. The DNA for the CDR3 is TGTGCCAGTAGTATCCTCCCAGGATTACCTAACTATGGCTACACCTTC.

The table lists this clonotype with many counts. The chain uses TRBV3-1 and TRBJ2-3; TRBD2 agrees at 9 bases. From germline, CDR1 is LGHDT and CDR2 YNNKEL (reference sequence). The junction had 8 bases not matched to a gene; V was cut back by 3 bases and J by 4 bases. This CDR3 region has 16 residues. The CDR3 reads CASSQVAGVGADTQYF. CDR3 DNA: TGTGCCAGCAGCCAGGTAGCGGGAGTGGGGGCAGATACGCAGTATTTT.

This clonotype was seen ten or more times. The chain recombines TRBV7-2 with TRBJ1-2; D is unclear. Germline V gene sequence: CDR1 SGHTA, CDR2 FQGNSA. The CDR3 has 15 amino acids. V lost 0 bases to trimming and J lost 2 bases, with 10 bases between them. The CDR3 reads CASSLAGWENYGYTF. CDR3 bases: TGTGCCAGCAGCTTAGCGGGGTGGGAGAACTATGGCTACACCTTC.

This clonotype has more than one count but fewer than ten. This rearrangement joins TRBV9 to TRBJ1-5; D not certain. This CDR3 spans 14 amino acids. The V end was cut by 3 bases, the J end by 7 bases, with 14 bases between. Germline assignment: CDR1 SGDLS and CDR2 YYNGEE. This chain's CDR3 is CASSGVRDGQPQHF. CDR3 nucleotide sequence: TGTGCCAGCAGCGGGGTGAGGGATGGACAGCCCCAGCATTTT.

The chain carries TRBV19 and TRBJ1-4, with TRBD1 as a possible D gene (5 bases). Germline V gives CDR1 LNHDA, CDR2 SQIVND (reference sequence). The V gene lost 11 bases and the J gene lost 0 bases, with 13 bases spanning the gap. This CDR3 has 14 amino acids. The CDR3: CAVRGSATNEKLFF. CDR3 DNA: TGTGCCGTAAGGGGATCCGCAACTAATGAAAAACTGTTTTTT.

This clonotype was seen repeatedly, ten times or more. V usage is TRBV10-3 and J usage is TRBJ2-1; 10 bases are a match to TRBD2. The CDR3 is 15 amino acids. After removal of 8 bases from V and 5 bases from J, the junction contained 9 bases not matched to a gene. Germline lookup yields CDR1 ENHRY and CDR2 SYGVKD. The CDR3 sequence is CAIGYFGLADNEQFF. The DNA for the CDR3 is TGTGCCATCGGATACTTCGGACTAGCGGACAATGAGCAGTTCTTC.

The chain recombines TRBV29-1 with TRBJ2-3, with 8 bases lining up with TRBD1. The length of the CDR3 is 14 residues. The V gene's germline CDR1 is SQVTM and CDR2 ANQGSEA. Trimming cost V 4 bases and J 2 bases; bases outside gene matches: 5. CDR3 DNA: TGCAGCGTTGGGGAACAGGGGGTCACAGATACGCAGTATTTT. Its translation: CSVGEQGVTDTQYF.

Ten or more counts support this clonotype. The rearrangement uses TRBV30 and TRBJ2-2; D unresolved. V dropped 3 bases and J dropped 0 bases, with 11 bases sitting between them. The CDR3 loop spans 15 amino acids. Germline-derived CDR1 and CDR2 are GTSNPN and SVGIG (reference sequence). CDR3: CAWRVGWANTGELFF. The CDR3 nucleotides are TGTGCCTGGAGGGTGGGCTGGGCGAACACCGGGGAGCTGTTTTTT.

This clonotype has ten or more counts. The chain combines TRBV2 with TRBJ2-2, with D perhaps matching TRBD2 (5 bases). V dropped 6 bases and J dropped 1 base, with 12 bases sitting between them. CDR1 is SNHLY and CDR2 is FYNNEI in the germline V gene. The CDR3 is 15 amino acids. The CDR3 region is CASRVGILNTGELFF. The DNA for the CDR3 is TGTGCCAGCAGGGTCGGGATTTTGAACACCGGGGAGCTGTTTTTT.

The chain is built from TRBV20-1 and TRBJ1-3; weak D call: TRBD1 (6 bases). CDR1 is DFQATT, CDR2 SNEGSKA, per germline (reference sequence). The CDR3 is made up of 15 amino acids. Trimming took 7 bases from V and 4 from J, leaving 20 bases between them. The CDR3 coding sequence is TGCAGTGGCGTAGATCCCAGGGGTGGCGGAAACACCATATATTTT. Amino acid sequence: CSGVDPRGGGNTIYF.

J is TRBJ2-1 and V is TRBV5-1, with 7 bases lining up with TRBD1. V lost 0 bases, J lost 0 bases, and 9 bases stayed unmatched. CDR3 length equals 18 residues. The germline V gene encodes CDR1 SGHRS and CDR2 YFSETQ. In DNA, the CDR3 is TGCGCCAGCAGCTTGGGAAAAGGACAGGCATTCTCCTACAATGAGCAGTTCTTC. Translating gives CASSLGKGQAFSYNEQFF.

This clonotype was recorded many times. Written as DNA, the CDR3 is TGTGCCAGCAGTTTGACTGCCGGAAACACCATATATTTT. It is translated as CASSLTAGNTIYF. This chain connects TRBV12-3 or TRBV12-4 to TRBJ1-3; D remains unclear. The CDR3 spans 13 residues. V lost 3 bases to trimming and J lost 4 bases, with 7 bases between them.

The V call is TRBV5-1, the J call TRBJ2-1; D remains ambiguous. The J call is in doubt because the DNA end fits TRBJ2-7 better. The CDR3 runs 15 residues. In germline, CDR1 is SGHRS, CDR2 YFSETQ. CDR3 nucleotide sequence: TGCGCCAGCAGCTTGGATCTAGGATCTTACAATGAGCAGTACTTC. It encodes CASSLDLGSYNEQYF.

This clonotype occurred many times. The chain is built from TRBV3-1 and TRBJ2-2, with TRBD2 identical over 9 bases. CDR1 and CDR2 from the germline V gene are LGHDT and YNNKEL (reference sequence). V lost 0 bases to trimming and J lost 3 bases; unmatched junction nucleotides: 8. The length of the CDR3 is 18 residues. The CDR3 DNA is TGTGCCAGCAGCCAAGACGGCGGGAGGGCCGTTGACACCGGGGAGCTGTTTTTT. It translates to CASSQDGGRAVDTGELFF.

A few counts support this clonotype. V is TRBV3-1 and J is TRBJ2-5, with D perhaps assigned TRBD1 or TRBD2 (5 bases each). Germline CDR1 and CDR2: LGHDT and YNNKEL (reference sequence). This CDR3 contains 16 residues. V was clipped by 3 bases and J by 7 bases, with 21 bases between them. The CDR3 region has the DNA TGTGCCAGCAGCCAGCTCCGGGACCCCACGGCGGGGACCCAGTACTTC. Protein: CASSQLRDPTAGTQYF.

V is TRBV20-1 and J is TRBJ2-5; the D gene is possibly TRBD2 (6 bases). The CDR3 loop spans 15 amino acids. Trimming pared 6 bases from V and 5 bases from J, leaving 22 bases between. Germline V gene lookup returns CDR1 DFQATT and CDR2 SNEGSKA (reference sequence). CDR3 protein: CSAQDSRGARETQYF. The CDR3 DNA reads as TGCAGTGCCCAGGATTCCCGCGGGGCCAGGGAGACCCAGTACTTC.

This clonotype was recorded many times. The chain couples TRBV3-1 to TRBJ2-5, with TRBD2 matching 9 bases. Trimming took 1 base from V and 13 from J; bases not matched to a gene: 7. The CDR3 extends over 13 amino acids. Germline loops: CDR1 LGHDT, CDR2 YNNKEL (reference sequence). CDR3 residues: CASSQVPSGAVYF. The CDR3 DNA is TGTGCCAGCAGCCAAGTGCCTAGCGGGGCTGTGTACTTC.

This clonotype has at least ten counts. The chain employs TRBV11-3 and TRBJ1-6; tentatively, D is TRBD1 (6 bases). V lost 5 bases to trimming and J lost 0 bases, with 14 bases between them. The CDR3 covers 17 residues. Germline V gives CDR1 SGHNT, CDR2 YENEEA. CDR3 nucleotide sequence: TGTGCCAGCAGCATGGAGAGGGGGAGCTCCTATAATTCACCCCTCCACTTT. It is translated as CASSMERGSSYNSPLHF.

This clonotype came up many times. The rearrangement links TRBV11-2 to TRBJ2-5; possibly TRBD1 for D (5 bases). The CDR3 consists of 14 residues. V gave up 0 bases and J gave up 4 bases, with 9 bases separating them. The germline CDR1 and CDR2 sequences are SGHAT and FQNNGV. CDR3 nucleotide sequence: TGTGCCAGCAGCTTAGATCCAGGGCGAGAGACCCAGTACTTC. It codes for CASSLDPGRETQYF.

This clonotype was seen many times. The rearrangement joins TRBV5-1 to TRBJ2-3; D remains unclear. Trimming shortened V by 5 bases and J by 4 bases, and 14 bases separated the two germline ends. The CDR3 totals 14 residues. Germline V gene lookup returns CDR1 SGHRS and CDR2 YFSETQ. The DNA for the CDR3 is TGCGCCAGCAGTACGGGCCAAGGACCAGATACGCAGTATTTT. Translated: CASSTGQGPDTQYF.

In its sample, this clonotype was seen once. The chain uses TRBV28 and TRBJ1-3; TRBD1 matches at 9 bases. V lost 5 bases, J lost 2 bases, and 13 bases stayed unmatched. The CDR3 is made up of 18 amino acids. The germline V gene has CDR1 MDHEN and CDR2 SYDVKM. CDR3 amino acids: CASSPLLPRDRAGNTIYF. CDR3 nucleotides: TGTGCCAGCAGTCCTCTCCTCCCCCGGGACAGGGCTGGAAACACCATATATTTT.

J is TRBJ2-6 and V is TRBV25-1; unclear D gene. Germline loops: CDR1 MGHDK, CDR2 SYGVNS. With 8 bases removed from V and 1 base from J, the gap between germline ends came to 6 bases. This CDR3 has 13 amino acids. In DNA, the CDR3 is TGTGCCAGCGTGGAATCTGGGGCCAACGTCCTGACTTTC. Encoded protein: CASVESGANVLTF.

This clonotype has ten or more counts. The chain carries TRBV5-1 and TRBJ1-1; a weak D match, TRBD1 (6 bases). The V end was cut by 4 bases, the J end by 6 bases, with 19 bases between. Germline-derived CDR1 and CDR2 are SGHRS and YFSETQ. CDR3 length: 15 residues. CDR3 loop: CASSIQNRVGAEAFF. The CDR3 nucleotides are TGCGCCAGCAGCATACAAAACAGGGTCGGGGCTGAAGCTTTCTTT.

CDR3 region: CASSTSQTEKLFF. In nucleotides, the CDR3 is TGTGCCAGCAGTACTTCTCAAACTGAAAAACTGTTTTTT. V usage is TRBV27 and J usage is TRBJ1-4; unclear D gene. V gave up 5 bases and J gave up 7 bases, with 11 bases separating them. The germline gives CDR1 MNHEY, CDR2 SMNVEV (reference sequence). CDR3 length: 13 amino acids.

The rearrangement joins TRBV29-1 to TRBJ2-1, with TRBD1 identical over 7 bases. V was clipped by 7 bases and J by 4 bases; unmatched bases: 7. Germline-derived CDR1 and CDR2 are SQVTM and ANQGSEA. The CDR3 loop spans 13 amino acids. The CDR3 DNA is TGCAGCGCGGGACAGTCCTTTTACAATGAGCAGTTCTTC. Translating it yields CSAGQSFYNEQFF.

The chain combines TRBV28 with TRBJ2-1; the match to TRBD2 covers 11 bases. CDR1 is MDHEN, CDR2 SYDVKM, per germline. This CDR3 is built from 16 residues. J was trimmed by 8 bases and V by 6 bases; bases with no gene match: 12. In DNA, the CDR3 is TGTGCCAGCAGCCCTGGGTGGACTAGCGGGTCGCATGAGCAGTTCTTC. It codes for CASSPGWTSGSHEQFF.